Below, 26 T cell receptor beta chains from the same sample are listed, as sequenced in a study of blood T cell repertoires in COVID-19. Sequencing was performed with immunoSEQ multiplex PCR; in TCRdb, only in-frame clones are kept and a portion is missing. The profile shows 150,000 to 200,000 clones, about four fifths of them singletons. Sequencing was performed on peripheral blood. These receptors all come from a man aged 65 to 79 with active or convalescent COVID-19.

This rearrangement joins TRBV18 to TRBJ2-1; D call uncertain. The CDR3 is 13 amino acids. Germline CDR1 KGHSH, CDR2 LQKENI. The V and J ends lost 8 bases and 5 bases respectively, with 13 bases between them. The CDR3 DNA follows: TGTGCCAGCCAGATAGGAGTACACAATGAGCAGTTCTTC. Its translation: CASQIGVHNEQFF.

The CDR3 protein is CASSPVADSGANVLTF. CDR3 nucleotides: TGTGCCAGCTCACCGGTAGCCGACTCTGGGGCCAACGTCCTGACTTTC. The V call is TRBV18, the J call TRBJ2-6; D remains ambiguous. The CDR3 loop spans 16 amino acids. Between the trimmed V and J ends, which lost 3 bases and 0 bases, there was a span of 9 bases. CDR1 is KGHSH, CDR2 LQKENI, per germline.

This chain joins TRBV19 and TRBJ1-4, with TRBD1 identical over 12 bases. The CDR3 is made up of 15 amino acids. Germline CDR1 and CDR2: LNHDA and SQIVND (reference sequence). Losses at the gene ends were 10 bases for V and 11 bases for J; bases not matched to a gene: 14. CDR3 bases: TGTGCCAACAGCTCTAGGGGGACAGGGGGCTTGAAACTGTTTTTT. Amino acids: CANSSRGTGGLKLFF. The full variable domain, its missing parts supplied by reference TRBV19 and TRBJ1-4, is DGGITQSPKYLFRKEGQNVTLSCEQNLNHDAMYWYRQDPGQGLRLIYYSQIVNDFQKGDIAEGYSVSREKKESFPLTVTSAQKNPTAFYLCANSSRGTGGLKLFFGSGTQLSVL.

The chain links TRBV5-1 to TRBJ1-1; 7 nucleotides match TRBD1. Germline V gene sequence: CDR1 SGHRS, CDR2 YFSETQ. With V trimmed by 4 bases and J by 0 bases, 24 bases remained unmatched. The CDR3 length is 21 residues. The CDR3 sequence: CASSPAGGQPHPTFMNTEAFF. The DNA of the CDR3 is TGCGCCAGCAGCCCGGCGGGGGGACAGCCCCATCCGACGTTCATGAACACTGAAGCTTTCTTT.

The gene calls are TRBV2 and TRBJ2-2; TRBD1 aligns across 7 bases. Germline V gene data show CDR1 as SNHLY and CDR2 as FYNNEI. CDR3 size: 14 residues. With V trimmed by 7 bases and J by 5 bases, 7 bases remained unmatched. In DNA form, the CDR3 reads TGTGCCAGCAAAAGGGGGCCGGAGACCGGGGAGCTGTTTTTT. Encoded protein: CASKRGPETGELFF.

V usage is TRBV5-1 and J usage is TRBJ2-7, with unresolved D. Germline V gene sequence: CDR1 SGHRS, CDR2 YFSETQ. V was clipped by 3 bases and J by 4 bases, with 11 bases between them. The CDR3 runs 13 residues. The CDR3 DNA follows: TGCGCCAGCAGCTACCAACTCGGGTACGAGCAGTACTTC. Translated, it gives CASSYQLGYEQYF.

This chain uses TRBV13 with TRBJ2-7; D ambiguous. The CDR3 sequence is 14 residues long. Per germline, CDR1 PRHDT and CDR2 FYEKMQ (reference sequence). Trimming left V 2 bases short and J 0 bases short, with 8 bases between. CDR3 in amino acids: CASSLIRSSYEQYF. CDR3 DNA: TGTGCCAGCAGCTTAATCCGTAGCTCCTACGAGCAGTACTTC.

The count of this clone is one. This chain connects TRBV5-6 to TRBJ2-1, with 9 bases aligning to TRBD2. The CDR3 contains 15 residues. CDR1 and CDR2 (germline): SGHDT, YYEEEE. Germline trimming cut 3 bases from V and 8 bases from J; bases unmatched to any gene: 9. In nucleotides, the CDR3 is TGTGCCAGCAGCTCGGGGTATAGCGGGGGCCATGAGCAGTTCTTC. This codes for CASSSGYSGGHEQFF.

This clone has a handful of counts. This chain joins TRBV19 and TRBJ2-7, with a weak D call TRBD1 (7 bases). The V gene lost 6 bases and the J gene lost 3 bases, with 15 bases spanning the gap. Germline assignment: CDR1 LNHDA and CDR2 SQIVND (reference sequence). This CDR3 spans 14 amino acids. CDR3 loop: CASRTGDGGYEQYF. DNA of the CDR3: TGTGCCAGTAGAACAGGGGACGGGGGCTACGAGCAGTACTTC.

The chain couples TRBV7-8 to TRBJ1-5, with 7 bases aligning to TRBD1. The CDR3 spans 15 residues. V lost 5 bases and J lost 5; bases outside the gene matches: 9. Germline V gene lookup returns CDR1 SGHVS and CDR2 FQNEAQ. This CDR3 is CASSRDSPRHQPQHF. Written as DNA, the CDR3 is TGTGCCAGCAGCCGGGACAGCCCGAGGCATCAGCCCCAGCATTTT.

This sequence joins TRBV13 and TRBJ2-7, with D possibly matching TRBD1 (7 bases). Germline lookup yields CDR1 PRHDT and CDR2 FYEKMQ (reference sequence). Trimming took 2 bases from V and 4 from J, leaving 12 bases between them. The CDR3 covers 14 residues. CDR3 coding DNA: TGTGCCAGCAGCTTACAGGGGGGAGTGTACGAGCAGTACTTC. This gives the protein CASSLQGGVYEQYF.

The V gene is TRBV2, the J gene TRBJ2-6; D is perhaps TRBD2 (5 bases). This CDR3 region has 14 residues. Germline loops: CDR1 SNHLY, CDR2 FYNNEI. The V and J ends lost 6 bases and 0 bases respectively, with 6 bases between them. CDR3 coding DNA: TGTGCCAGCAGGGGGAGCTCTGGGGCCAACGTCCTGACTTTC. Translated: CASRGSSGANVLTF.

J is TRBJ2-5 and V is TRBV7-2; 9 nucleotides agree with TRBD2. J gave up 5 bases and V 6 bases, and 4 bases lay outside the gene matches. The CDR3 is made up of 13 amino acids. The germline V gene encodes CDR1 SGHTA and CDR2 FQGNSA. The CDR3 coding sequence is TGTGCCAGCAGAGCGGGGGGCGGGGAGACCCAGTACTTC. Protein: CASRAGGGETQYF.

The chain joins TRBV5-1 to TRBJ2-1; no clear D gene. Trimming took off 2 bases at V and 5 bases at J, with 8 bases between the two ends. CDR3 length equals 13 residues. CDR1 is SGHRS and CDR2 is YFSETQ in the germline V gene. For the CDR3, the DNA is TGCGCCAGCAGCTTAGACATAGACAATGAGCAGTTCTTC. Its protein product is CASSLDIDNEQFF.

This clone was counted a few times. The chain uses TRBV3-1 (or the pseudogene TRBV3-2) and TRBJ1-2, with D possibly being TRBD1 (6 bases). Looked up from germline, CDR1 is LGHDT and CDR2 is YNNKEL (reference sequence). This CDR3 is built from 14 residues. Trimming took 0 bases from V and 4 from J, leaving 9 bases between them. The CDR3 nucleotides read TGTGCCAGCAGCCAAGATCAAGGGGGCTATGGCTACACCTTC. Translation gives CASSQDQGGYGYTF.

The rearrangement joins TRBV6-6 to TRBJ1-2, with a weak D call TRBD1 (5 bases). Trimming removed 6 bases at V and 6 bases at J, with 20 bases between. CDR3 length equals 15 residues. Germline-derived CDR1 and CDR2 are MNHNY and SVGAGI (reference sequence). For the CDR3, the DNA is TGTGCCAGCAGCCTCGGACACCCCGATGGGAATGGCTACACCTTC. Its translation is CASSLGHPDGNGYTF.

This chain connects TRBV27 to TRBJ1-2, with 9 bases aligning to TRBD1. Germline lookup yields CDR1 MNHEY and CDR2 SMNVEV (reference sequence). This CDR3 contains 15 residues. After removal of 0 bases from V and 4 bases from J, the junction contained 3 bases not matched to a gene. The CDR3 DNA reads as TGTGCCAGCAGTTTATCGGGGACAGGGCCCTATGGCTACACCTTC. Translating gives CASSLSGTGPYGYTF.

The rearrangement joins TRBV7-2 to TRBJ1-1; D remains unclear. Germline CDR1 and CDR2: SGHTA and FQGNSA. V lost 3 bases and J 0 bases, leaving 8 bases between the germline ends. This CDR3 has 14 residues. DNA for the CDR3: TGTGCCAGCAGCTTTCGAGCTGTGAACACTGAAGCTTTCTTT. Its protein product is CASSFRAVNTEAFF.

Only one count was recorded for this clone. The V and J genes are TRBV27 and TRBJ1-1; the D is unclear. Germline V gives CDR1 MNHEY, CDR2 SMNVEV (reference sequence). The CDR3 is 14 amino acids. V was shortened by 4 bases and J by 3 bases, with 12 bases between the two germline ends. CDR3 region: CASSSSSSYTEAFF. The CDR3 region has the DNA TGTGCCAGCAGTTCCTCCTCTTCGTACACTGAAGCTTTCTTT.

The gene calls are TRBV2 and TRBJ2-3; D may be TRBD1 (5 bases). The germline CDR1 and CDR2 sequences are SNHLY and FYNNEI. Trimming removed 3 bases from V and 3 bases from J, with 10 bases in between. The CDR3 loop spans 14 amino acids. The CDR3 protein is CASSDREGTDTQYF. For the CDR3, the DNA is TGTGCCAGCAGTGACAGGGAAGGGACAGATACGCAGTATTTT.

This clone was picked up a small number of times. V gene TRBV10-2 combines with J gene TRBJ2-7; 10 bases agree with TRBD2. V gave up 7 bases and J gave up 5 bases; unmatched junction bases: 8. CDR1 and CDR2 from the germline V gene are WSHSY and SAAADI. The CDR3 has 14 amino acids. The CDR3 here is CASTKGSGGNEQYF. Here the CDR3 DNA reads TGCGCCAGCACGAAGGGTAGCGGGGGGAACGAGCAGTACTTC.

The gene calls are TRBV14 and TRBJ1-1; the D is unclear. The germline V gene has CDR1 SGHDN and CDR2 FVKESK. Deletions cut 0 bases from V and 5 bases from J, with 10 bases between. The CDR3 sequence is 14 residues long. The CDR3 protein is CASSQDLYVTEAFF. The CDR3, as DNA: TGTGCCAGCAGCCAAGATCTTTATGTAACTGAAGCTTTCTTT.

This clone was found a few times. The CDR3, as DNA: TGCAGCGTGGGAAGTTCGAGCGGGCCGCAAGAGACCCAGTACTTC. Its translation: CSVGSSSGPQETQYF. The chain recombines TRBV29-1 with TRBJ2-5; TRBD2 might be the D (6 bases). The V and J ends lost 6 bases and 2 bases respectively, with 19 bases between them. CDR1 is SQVTM, CDR2 ANQGSEA, per germline. The CDR3 loop spans 15 amino acids. Combining the CDR3 with reference TRBV29-1 and TRBJ2-5 gives the whole variable domain SAVISQKPSRDICQRGTSLTIQCQVDSQVTMMFWYRQQPGQSLTLIATANQGSEATYESGFVIDKFPISRPNLTFSTLTVSNMSPEDSSIYLCSVGSSSGPQETQYFGPGTRLLVL.

J is TRBJ2-1 and V is TRBV12-3 or TRBV12-4; tentative D call: TRBD2 (5 bases). V was clipped by 6 bases and J by 14 bases, with 17 bases between them. This CDR3 has 12 residues. The CDR3 DNA reads TGTGCCAGCAGCCGGACCCGAGGAGCGGAGTTCTTC. Amino acid sequence: CASSRTRGAEFF.

The chain links TRBV2 to TRBJ1-2, with 9 bases matching TRBD1. The CDR3 is 14 amino acids. Germline V gene lookup returns CDR1 SNHLY and CDR2 FYNNEI. V lost 4 bases, J lost 13 bases, and 13 bases stayed unmatched. In DNA, the CDR3 is TGTGCCAGCAGTGGACAACAGGGGGCACGGGGACGCACCTTC. Its protein product is CASSGQQGARGRTF.

This rearrangement joins TRBV15 to TRBJ2-2, with 12 bases fitting TRBD2. Germline CDR1 LNHNV, CDR2 YYDKDF (reference sequence). The CDR3 spans 19 residues. V was pared by 1 base and J by 2 bases, with 8 bases of the junction left unmatched. Here the CDR3 DNA reads TGTGCCACCAGCAGAGCCATCGGACTAGCGGGGACTAACACCGGGGAGCTGTTTTTT. It yields the protein CATSRAIGLAGTNTGELFF.